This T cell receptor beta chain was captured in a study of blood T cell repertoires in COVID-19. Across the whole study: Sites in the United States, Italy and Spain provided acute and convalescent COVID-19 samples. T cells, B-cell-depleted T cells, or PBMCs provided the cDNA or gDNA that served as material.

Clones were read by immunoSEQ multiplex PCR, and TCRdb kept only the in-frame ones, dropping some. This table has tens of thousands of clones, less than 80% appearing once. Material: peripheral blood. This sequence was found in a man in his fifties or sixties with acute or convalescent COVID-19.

The CDR3 here is CATSRSPGQINSPLHF. CDR3 nucleotide sequence: TGTGCCACCAGCAGAAGTCCGGGACAGATCAATTCACCCCTCCACTTT. The gene calls are TRBV15 and TRBJ1-6; 7 bases are a match to TRBD1. This CDR3 contains 16 residues. Unmatched junction bases numbered 8, after V lost 2 bases and J lost 7 bases. Germline values: CDR1 LNHNV, CDR2 YYDKDF (reference sequence).